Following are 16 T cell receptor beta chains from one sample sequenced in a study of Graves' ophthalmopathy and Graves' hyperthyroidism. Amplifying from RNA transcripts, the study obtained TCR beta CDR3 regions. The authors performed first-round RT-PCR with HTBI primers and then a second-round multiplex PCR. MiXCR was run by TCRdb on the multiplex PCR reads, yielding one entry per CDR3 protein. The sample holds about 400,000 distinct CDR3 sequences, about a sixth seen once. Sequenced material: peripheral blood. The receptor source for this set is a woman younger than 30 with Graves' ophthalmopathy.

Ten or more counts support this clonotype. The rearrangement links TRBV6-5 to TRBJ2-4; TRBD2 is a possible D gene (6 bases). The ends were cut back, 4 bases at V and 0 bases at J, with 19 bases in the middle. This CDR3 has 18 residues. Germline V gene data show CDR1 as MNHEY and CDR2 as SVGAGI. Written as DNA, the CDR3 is TGTGCCAGCAGTTTCGGGATGGGGGGAAGAATAGCCAAAAACATTCAGTACTTC. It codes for CASSFGMGGRIAKNIQYF.

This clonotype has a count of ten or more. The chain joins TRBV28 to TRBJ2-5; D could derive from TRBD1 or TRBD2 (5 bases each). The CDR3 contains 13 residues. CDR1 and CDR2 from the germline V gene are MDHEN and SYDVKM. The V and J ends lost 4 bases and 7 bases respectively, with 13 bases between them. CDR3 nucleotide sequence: TGTGCCAGCAGTTCCGGGACGAGAGGGACCCAGTACTTC. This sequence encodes CASSSGTRGTQYF.

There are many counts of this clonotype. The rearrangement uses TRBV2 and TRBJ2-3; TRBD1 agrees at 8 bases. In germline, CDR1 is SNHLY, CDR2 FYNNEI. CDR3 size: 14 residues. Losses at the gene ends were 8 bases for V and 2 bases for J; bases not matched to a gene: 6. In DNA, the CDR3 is TGTGCCAGCCGTACAGGGGGACTCACAGATACGCAGTATTTT. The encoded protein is CASRTGGLTDTQYF.

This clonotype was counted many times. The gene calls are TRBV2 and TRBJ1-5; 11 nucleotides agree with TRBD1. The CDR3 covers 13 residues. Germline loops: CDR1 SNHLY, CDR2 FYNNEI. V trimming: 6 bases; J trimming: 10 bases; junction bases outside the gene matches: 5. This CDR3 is CASSGTGGHPQHF. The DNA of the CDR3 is TGTGCCAGCAGCGGGACAGGGGGGCACCCCCAGCATTTT.

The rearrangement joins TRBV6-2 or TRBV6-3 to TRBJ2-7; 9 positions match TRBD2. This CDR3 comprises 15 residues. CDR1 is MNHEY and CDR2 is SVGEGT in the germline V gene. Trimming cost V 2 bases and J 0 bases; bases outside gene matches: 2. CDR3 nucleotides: TGTGCCAGCAGTTACGGCGGGAGGGCCTCCTACGAGCAGTACTTC. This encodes CASSYGGRASYEQYF.

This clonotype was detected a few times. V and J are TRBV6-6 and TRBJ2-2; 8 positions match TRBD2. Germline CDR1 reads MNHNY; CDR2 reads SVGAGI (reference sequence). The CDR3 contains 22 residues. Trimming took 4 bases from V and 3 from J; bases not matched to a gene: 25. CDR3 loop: CASSSMVAGRRREREYTGELFF. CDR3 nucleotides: TGTGCCAGCAGTTCGATGGTGGCAGGACGCCGTCGGGAGCGGGAGTACACCGGGGAGCTGTTTTTT.

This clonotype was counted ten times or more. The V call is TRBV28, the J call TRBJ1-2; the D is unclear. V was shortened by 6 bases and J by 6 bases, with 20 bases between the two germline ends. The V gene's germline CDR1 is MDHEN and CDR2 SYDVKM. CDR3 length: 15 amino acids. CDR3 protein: CASSPYVVSEDGYTF. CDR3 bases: TGTGCCAGCAGCCCGTACGTGGTTAGCGAGGATGGCTACACCTTC.

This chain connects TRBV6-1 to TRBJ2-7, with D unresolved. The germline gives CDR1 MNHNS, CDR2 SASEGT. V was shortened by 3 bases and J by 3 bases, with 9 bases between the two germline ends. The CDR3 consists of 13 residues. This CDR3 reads CASSEGVVYEQYF. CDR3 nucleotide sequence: TGTGCCAGCAGTGAGGGCGTAGTCTACGAGCAGTACTTC.

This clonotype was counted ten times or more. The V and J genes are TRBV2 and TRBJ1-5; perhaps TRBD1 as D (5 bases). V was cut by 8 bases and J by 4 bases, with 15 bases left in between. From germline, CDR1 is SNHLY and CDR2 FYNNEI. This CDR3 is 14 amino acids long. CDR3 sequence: CASGEGPGNQPQHF. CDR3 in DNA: TGTGCCAGCGGAGAGGGGCCAGGGAATCAGCCCCAGCATTTT.

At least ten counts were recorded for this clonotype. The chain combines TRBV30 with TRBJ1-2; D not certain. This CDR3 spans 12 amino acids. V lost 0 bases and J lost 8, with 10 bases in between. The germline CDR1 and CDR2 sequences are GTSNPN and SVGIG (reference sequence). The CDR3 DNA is TGTGCCTGGAGTGTACAACGAGGGGGCTACACCTTC. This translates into CAWSVQRGGYTF.

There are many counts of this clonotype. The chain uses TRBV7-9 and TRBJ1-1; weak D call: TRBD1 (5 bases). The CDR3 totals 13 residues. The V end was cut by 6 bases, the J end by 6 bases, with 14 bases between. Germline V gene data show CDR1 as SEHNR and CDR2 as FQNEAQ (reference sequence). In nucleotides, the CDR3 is TGTGCCAGCAGTTATCAGGGTTTCCCTGAAGCTTTCTTT. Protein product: CASSYQGFPEAFF.

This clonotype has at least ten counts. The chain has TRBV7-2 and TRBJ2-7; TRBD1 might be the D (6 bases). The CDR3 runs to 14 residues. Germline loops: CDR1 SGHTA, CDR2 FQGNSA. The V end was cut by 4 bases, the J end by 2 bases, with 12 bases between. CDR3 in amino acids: CASSSRDTTYEQYF. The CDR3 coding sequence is TGTGCCAGCAGCTCCCGGGACACAACCTACGAGCAGTACTTC.

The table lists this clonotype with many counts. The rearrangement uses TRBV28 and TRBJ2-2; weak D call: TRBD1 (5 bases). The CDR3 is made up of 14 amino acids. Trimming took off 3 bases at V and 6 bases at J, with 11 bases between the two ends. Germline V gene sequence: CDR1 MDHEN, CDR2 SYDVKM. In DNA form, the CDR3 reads TGTGCCAGCAGTTTTCTAGGGGCGGCCGGGGAGCTGTTTTTT. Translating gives CASSFLGAAGELFF.

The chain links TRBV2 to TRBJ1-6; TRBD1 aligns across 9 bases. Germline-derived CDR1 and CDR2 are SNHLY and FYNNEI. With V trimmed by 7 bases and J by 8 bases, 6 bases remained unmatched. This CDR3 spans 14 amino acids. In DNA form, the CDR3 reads TGTGCCAGCAAATTTAGGACAGGGGATTCACCCCTCCACTTT. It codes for CASKFRTGDSPLHF.

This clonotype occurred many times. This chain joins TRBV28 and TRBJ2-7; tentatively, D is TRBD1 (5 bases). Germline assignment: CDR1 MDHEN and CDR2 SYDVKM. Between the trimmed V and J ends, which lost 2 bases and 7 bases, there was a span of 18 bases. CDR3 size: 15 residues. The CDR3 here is CASSLQQGRDWEQYF. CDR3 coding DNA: TGTGCCAGCAGTTTACAGCAGGGCAGAGATTGGGAGCAGTACTTC.

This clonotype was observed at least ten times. The chain's CDR3 is CASSLAGVLPNEQFF. DNA for the CDR3: TGTGCCAGCAGCTTAGCGGGAGTTTTGCCCAATGAGCAGTTCTTC. This rearrangement joins TRBV5-5 to TRBJ2-1, with 8 bases matching TRBD2. Germline V lookup: CDR1 SGHKS, CDR2 YYEKEE (reference sequence). This CDR3 has 15 residues. V lost 2 bases, J lost 6 bases, and 7 bases stayed unmatched.